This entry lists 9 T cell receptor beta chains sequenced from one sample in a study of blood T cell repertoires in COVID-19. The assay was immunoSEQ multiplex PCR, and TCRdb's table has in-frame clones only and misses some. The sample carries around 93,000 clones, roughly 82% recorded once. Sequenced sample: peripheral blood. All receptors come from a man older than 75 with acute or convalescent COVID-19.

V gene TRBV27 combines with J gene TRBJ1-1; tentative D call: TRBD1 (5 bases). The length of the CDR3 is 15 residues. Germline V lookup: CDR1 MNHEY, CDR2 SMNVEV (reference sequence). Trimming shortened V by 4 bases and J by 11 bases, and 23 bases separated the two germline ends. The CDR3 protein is CASSSELGGGGEAFF. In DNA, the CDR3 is TGTGCCAGCAGTTCGGAACTCGGGGGAGGAGGGGAGGCTTTCTTT.

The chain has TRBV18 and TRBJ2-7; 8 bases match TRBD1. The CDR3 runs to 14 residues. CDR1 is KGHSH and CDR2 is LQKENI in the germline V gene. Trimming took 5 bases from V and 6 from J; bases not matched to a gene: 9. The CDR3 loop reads CASSVRDRTVEQYF. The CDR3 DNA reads TGTGCCAGCTCAGTCCGGGACAGGACTGTCGAGCAGTACTTC.

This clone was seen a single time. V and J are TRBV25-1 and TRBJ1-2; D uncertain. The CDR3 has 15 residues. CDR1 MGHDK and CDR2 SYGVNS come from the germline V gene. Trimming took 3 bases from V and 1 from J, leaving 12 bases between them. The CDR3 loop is CASSDDRTFNYGYTF. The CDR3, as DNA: TGTGCCAGCAGTGATGACCGGACTTTTAACTATGGCTACACCTTC.

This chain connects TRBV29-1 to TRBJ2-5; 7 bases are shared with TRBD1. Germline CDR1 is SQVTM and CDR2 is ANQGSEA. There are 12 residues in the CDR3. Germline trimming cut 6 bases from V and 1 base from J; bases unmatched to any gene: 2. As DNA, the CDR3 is TGCAGCGTCGGACAGGCCCAAGAGACCCAGTACTTC. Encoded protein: CSVGQAQETQYF. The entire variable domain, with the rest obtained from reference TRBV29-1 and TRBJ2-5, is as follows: SAVISQKPSRDICQRGTSLTIQCQVDSQVTMMFWYRQQPGQSLTLIATANQGSEATYESGFVIDKFPISRPNLTFSTLTVSNMSPEDSSIYLCSVGQAQETQYFGPGTRLLVL.

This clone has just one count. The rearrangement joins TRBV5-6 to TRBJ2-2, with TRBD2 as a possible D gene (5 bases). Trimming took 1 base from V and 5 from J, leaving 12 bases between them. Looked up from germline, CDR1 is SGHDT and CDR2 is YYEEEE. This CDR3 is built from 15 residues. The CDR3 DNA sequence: TGTGCCAGCAGCTTGCCGGGGTACGGGACCGGGGAGCTGTTTTTT. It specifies CASSLPGYGTGELFF. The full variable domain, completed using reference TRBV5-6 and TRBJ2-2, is DAGVTQSPTHLIKTRGQQVTLRCSPKSGHDTVSWYQQALGQGPQFIFQYYEEEERQRGNFPDRFSGHQFPNYSSELNVNALLLGDSALYLCASSLPGYGTGELFFGEGSRLTVL.

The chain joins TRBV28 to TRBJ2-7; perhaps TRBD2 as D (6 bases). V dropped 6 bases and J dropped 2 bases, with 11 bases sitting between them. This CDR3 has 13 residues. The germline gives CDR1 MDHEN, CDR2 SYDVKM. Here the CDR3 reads CASSLATAYEQYF. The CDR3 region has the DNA TGTGCCAGCAGCCTAGCGACAGCCTACGAGCAGTACTTC.

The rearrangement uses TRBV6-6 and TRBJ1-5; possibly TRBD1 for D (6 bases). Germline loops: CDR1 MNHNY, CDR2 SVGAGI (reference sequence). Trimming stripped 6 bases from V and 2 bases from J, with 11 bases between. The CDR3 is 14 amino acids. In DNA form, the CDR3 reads TGTGCCAGCAGGTGGACAGCGGGCAATCAGCCCCAGCATTTT. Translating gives CASRWTAGNQPQHF.

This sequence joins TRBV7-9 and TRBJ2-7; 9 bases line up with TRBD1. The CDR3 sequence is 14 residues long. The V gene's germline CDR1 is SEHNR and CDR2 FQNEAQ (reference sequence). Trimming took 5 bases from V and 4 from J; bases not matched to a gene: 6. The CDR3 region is CASSIGGTGYEQYF. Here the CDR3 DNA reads TGTGCCAGCAGCATAGGGGGGACAGGGTACGAGCAGTACTTC. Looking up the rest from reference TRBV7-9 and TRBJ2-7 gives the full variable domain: DTGVSQNPRHKITKRGQNVTFRCDPISEHNRLYWYRQTLGQGPEFLTYFQNEAQLEKSRLLSDRFSAERPKGSFSTLEIQRTEQGDSAMYLCASSIGGTGYEQYFGPGTRLTVT.

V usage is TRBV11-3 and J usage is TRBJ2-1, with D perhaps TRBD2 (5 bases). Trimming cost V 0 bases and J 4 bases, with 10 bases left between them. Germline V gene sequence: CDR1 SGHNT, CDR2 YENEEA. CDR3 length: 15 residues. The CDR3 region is CASSLESGPYNEQFF. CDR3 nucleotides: TGTGCCAGCAGCTTAGAAAGCGGACCTTACAATGAGCAGTTCTTC.